These 13 T cell receptor beta chains were sequenced from one sample in a study of T cells in Graves' hyperthyroidism and ophthalmopathy. Amplified regions were TCR beta CDR3 sequences from RNA transcripts. When the TCR CDR3 underwent first-round RT-PCR, the HTBI primer set was used. Each CDR3 protein gets one entry after TCRdb re-called the multiplex PCR reads with MiXCR. The sample has a few hundred thousand distinct CDR3 sequences, approximately 44% seen once. Sequencing input: peripheral blood or thyroid tissue (not recorded which). The receptors here all came from a woman aged 18-29 years with Graves' hyperthyroidism.

This chain links TRBV5-1 with TRBJ2-7; TRBD1 is a possible D gene (5 bases). There are 14 residues in the CDR3. CDR1 SGHRS and CDR2 YFSETQ come from the germline V gene. Trimming cost V 4 bases and J 3 bases, with 14 bases left between them. The chain's CDR3 is CASSMSPGNYEQYF. In DNA, the CDR3 is TGCGCCAGCAGCATGTCTCCAGGGAACTACGAGCAGTACTTC.

The genes are TRBV24-1 and TRBJ2-2; 10 nucleotides agree with TRBD1. The CDR3 totals 15 residues. The V and J ends lost 6 bases and 7 bases, in that order; junction bases with no gene match: 7. CDR1 is KGHDR and CDR2 is SFDVKD in the germline V gene. The CDR3 region is CATSPGQGVGGELFF. The CDR3 DNA follows: TGTGCCACCAGTCCAGGACAGGGGGTTGGCGGGGAGCTGTTTTTT.

V usage is TRBV29-1 and J usage is TRBJ1-1; possible D gene TRBD1, 5 bases. Germline assignment: CDR1 SQVTM and CDR2 ANQGSEA. CDR3 size: 12 residues. V lost 0 bases, J lost 10 bases, and 12 bases lay in between. DNA for the CDR3: TGCAGCGTTGAAGATCCGGGGGTCGGAGCTTTCTTT. Translation: CSVEDPGVGAFF.

This clonotype came up a few times. The chain uses TRBV6-6 and TRBJ1-4; D possibly corresponds to TRBD1 (5 bases). Germline values: CDR1 MNHNY, CDR2 SVGAGI (reference sequence). This CDR3 spans 16 amino acids. The V gene lost 2 bases and the J gene lost 2 bases, with 12 bases spanning the gap. For the CDR3, the DNA is TGTGCCAGCAGTTACGGGGCCGCCCCCACTAATGAAAAACTGTTTTTT. This encodes CASSYGAAPTNEKLFF.

The V call is TRBV7-2, the J call TRBJ2-7, with D unresolved. The DNA end is more similar to TRBJ2-1, so the J call may be wrong. CDR1 and CDR2 (germline): SGHTA, FQGNSA. CDR3 size: 14 residues. The CDR3 DNA reads TGTGCCAGCAGCTTAACCTCGGTTGTGAATGAGCAGTTCTTC. Translated, it gives CASSLTSVVNEQFF.

The chain couples TRBV20-1 to TRBJ2-5; no definite D call. Germline V gene lookup returns CDR1 DFQATT and CDR2 SNEGSKA (reference sequence). V was clipped by 3 bases and J by 5 bases, with 28 bases between them. This CDR3 has 18 amino acids. The CDR3 loop is CSASRSVGGIGLTETQYF. The CDR3 nucleotides are TGCAGTGCTAGTCGGAGTGTCGGTGGAATTGGGTTGACGGAGACCCAGTACTTC.

V is TRBV20-1 and J is TRBJ2-5, with TRBD1 matching over 8 bases. The CDR3 loop spans 14 amino acids. Trimming removed 2 bases from V and 5 bases from J; junction bases left unmatched: 7. Germline V gene lookup returns CDR1 DFQATT and CDR2 SNEGSKA (reference sequence). CDR3 sequence: CSARYTGGRETQYF. CDR3 DNA sequence: TGCAGTGCTAGATACACAGGGGGGAGGGAGACCCAGTACTTC.

The V call is TRBV29-1, the J call TRBJ1-2; 9 nucleotides match TRBD1. The CDR3 has 13 residues. V was clipped by 6 bases and J by 3 bases; unmatched bases: 5. Looked up from germline, CDR1 is SQVTM and CDR2 is ANQGSEA. CDR3 sequence reads: CSVGGQGYYGYTF. The CDR3 nucleotides are TGCAGCGTCGGCGGACAGGGGTACTATGGCTACACCTTC. The full variable domain, its missing parts supplied by reference TRBV29-1 and TRBJ1-2, is SAVISQKPSRDICQRGTSLTIQCQVDSQVTMMFWYRQQPGQSLTLIATANQGSEATYESGFVIDKFPISRPNLTFSTLTVSNMSPEDSSIYLCSVGGQGYYGYTFGSGTRLTVV.

In its sample, this clonotype was seen many times. The CDR3 DNA reads as TGCAGTGCTACAGGGGGGAGCGGGTCCTACGAGCAGTACTTC. It translates to CSATGGSGSYEQYF. V usage is TRBV20-1 and J usage is TRBJ2-7; D is perhaps TRBD1 (7 bases). The CDR3 extends over 14 amino acids. Trimming cost V 4 bases and J 1 base, with 14 bases left between them. Germline V CDR1 and CDR2: DFQATT, SNEGSKA (reference sequence).

Here the CDR3 reads CSQGTGDFGNYGYTF. DNA of the CDR3: TGCAGCCAAGGGACAGGGGATTTCGGTAACTATGGCTACACCTTC. The V gene is TRBV29-1, the J gene TRBJ1-2; 10 bases fit TRBD1. The trim removed 8 bases at V and 1 base at J, leaving 10 bases unmatched. CDR1 and CDR2 from the germline V gene are SQVTM and ANQGSEA. The CDR3 loop spans 15 amino acids.

On this clonotype: The CDR3 ends on some other residue instead of the conserved phenylalanine or tryptophan, so this is likely a read error. This CDR3 reads CASSLEGGRRAFL. The CDR3 nucleotides are TGCGCCAGCAGCTTGGAGGGGGGAAGACGAGCTTTCCTT. V and J are TRBV5-1 and TRBJ1-1; possible D gene TRBD1, 6 bases. This CDR3 region has 13 residues. Germline CDR1 reads SGHRS; CDR2 reads YFSETQ. Trimming removed 0 bases from V and 10 bases from J, with 13 bases in between.

This clonotype occurred many times. The chain joins TRBV5-1 to TRBJ2-2, with TRBD2 identical over 8 bases. V was pared by 4 bases and J by 4 bases, with 9 bases of the junction left unmatched. This CDR3 has 16 residues. The germline gives CDR1 SGHRS, CDR2 YFSETQ. The CDR3 DNA is TGCGCCAGCAGCGACCTAACTAGCGGAGTCACCGGGGAGCTGTTTTTT. It codes for CASSDLTSGVTGELFF.

A note on this clonotype: A read error is possible here, since a much larger clone lies one base away. V gene TRBV7-9 combines with J gene TRBJ2-2, with a weak D call TRBD2 (5 bases). Germline CDR1 is SEHNR and CDR2 is FQNEAQ (reference sequence). CDR3 length: 17 residues. V lost 4 bases, J lost 10 bases, and 25 bases lay in between. The CDR3 nucleotides are TGTGCCAGCAGCTCCACGGACTCGCGGGCGGTTTCCGAGGAGCTGTTTTTT. This translates into CASSSTDSRAVSEELFF.